This T cell receptor (beta chain) was found in a study of identical twins. Study outcomes and limitations: Excess sharing by twins proved weaker in beta out-of-frame sequences.

TCRdb processed the 5' RACE reads anew with MiXCR; each CDR3 protein has one entry. The repertoire consists of some 790,000 distinct CDR3 sequences, with 15% to 20% occurring once and the leading ten covering roughly 13%. This clonotype has only a few counts. Its antigen is unknown. From germline, CDR1 is ENHRY and CDR2 SYGVKD. The CDR3 consists of 13 residues. Trimming took off 3 bases at V and 5 bases at J, with 9 bases between the two ends. This sample also belongs to another study, concerning T cells expressing NK-cell markers. This second report adds: From sorted CD3+CD56+NKG2C+, CD3+CD56+NKG2C- and CD3+CD56-NKG2C+ T cells came the TCR beta repertoires. Researchers report these clonotypes also headed the CD3+CD56-NKG2C+ fraction in a handful of donors.

The chain is built from TRBV10-3 and TRBJ2-3; D call uncertain. The receptor was isolated from a young woman in good health. The source material was PBMCs. CDR3 sequence reads: CAISDPGGDTQYF. The CDR3 bases are TGTGCCATCAGTGACCCAGGCGGAGATACGCAGTATTTT.